This T cell receptor (beta chain) originates from a study of response to subunit inactivated influenza vaccine. The study's findings and limits: There was a suggestion from the authors that each seasonal influenza vaccination recruits few new T cells.

This CDR3 has 16 amino acids. Trimming at V came to 8 bases and at J to 5 bases, leaving 11 bases not matched to a gene. CDR1 is SGHRS, CDR2 YFSETQ, per germline. TCRdb independently ran MiXCR on the RT-PCR reads; one entry per CDR3 protein. The data contain 550,000 to 800,000 distinct CDR3 sequences, roughly 13% of them singletons. Points on this clonotype: Its antigen remains unidentified.

This TCR came from a man aged 50 or older who received an inactivated influenza vaccine. The input for sequencing was PBMCs from blood, taken approximately 15 days before vaccination. The chain is built from TRBV5-1 and TRBJ2-2, with 11 bases identical to TRBD1. The CDR3 loop reads CASAPGQGARTGELFF. The CDR3 DNA follows: TGCGCCAGTGCCCCAGGACAGGGGGCGCGTACCGGGGAGCTGTTTTTT.